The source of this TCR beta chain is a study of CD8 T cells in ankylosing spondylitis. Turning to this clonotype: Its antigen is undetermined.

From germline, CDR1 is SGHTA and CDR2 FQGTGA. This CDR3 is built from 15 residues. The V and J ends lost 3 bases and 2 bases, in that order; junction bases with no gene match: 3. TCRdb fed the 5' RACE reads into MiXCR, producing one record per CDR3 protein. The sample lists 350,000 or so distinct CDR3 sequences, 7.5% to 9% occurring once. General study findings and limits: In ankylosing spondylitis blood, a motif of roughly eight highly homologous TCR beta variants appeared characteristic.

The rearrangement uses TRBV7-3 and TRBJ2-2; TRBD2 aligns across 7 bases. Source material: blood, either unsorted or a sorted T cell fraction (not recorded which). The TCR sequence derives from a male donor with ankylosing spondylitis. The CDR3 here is CASSLGGRNTGELFF. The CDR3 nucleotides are TGTGCCAGCAGCTTGGGCGGGAGAAACACCGGGGAGCTGTTTTTT. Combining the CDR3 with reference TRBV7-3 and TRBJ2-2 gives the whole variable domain GAGVSQTPSNKVTEKGKYVELRCDPISGHTALYWYRQSLGQGPEFLIYFQGTGAADDSGLPNDRFFAVRPEGSVSTLKIQRTERGDSAVYLCASSLGGRNTGELFFGEGSRLTVL.